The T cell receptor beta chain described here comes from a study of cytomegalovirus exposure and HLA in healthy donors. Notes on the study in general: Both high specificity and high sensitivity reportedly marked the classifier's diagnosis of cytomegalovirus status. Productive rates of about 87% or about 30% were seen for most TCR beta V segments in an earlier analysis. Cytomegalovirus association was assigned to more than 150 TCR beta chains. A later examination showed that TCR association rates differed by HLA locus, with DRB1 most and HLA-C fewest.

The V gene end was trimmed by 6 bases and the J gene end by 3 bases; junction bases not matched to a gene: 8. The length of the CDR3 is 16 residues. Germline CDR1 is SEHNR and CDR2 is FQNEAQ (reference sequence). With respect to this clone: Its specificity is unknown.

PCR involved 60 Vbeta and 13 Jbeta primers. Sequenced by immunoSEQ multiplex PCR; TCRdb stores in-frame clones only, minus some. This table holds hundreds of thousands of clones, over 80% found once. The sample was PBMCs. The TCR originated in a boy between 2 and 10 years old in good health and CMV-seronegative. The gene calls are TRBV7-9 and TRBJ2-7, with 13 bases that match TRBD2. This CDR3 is CASSHTGLAGYYEQYF. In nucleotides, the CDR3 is TGTGCCAGCAGTCACACGGGACTAGCGGGATACTACGAGCAGTACTTC.